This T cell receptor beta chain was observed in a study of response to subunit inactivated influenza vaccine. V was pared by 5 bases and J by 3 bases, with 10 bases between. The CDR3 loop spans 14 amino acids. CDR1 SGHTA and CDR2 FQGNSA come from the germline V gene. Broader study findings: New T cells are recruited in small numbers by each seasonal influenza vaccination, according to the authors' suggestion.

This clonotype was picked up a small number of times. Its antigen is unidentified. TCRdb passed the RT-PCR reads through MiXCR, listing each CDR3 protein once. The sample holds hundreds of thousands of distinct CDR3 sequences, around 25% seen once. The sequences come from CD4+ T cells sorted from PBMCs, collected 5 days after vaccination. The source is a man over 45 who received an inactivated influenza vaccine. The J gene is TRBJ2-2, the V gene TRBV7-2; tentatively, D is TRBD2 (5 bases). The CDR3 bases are TGTGCCAGCAGCCGATCGCGGGACACCGGGGAGCTGTTTTTT. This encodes CASSRSRDTGELFF.